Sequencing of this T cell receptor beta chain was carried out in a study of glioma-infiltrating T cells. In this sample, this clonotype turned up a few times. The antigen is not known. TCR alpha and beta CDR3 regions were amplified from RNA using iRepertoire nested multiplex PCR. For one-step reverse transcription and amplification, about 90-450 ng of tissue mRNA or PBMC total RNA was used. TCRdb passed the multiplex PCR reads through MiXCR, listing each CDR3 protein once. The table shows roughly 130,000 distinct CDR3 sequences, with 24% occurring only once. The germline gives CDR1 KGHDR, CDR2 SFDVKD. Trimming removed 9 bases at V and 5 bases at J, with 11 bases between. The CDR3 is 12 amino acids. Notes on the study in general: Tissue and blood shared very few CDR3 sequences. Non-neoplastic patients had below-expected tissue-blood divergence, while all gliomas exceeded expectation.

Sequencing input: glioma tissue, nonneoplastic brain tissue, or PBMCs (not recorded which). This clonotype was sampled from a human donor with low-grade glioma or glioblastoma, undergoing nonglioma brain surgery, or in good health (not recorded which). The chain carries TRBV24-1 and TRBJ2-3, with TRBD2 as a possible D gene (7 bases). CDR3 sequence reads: CATGLGGDTQYF. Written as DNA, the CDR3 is TGTGCCACCGGACTAGGGGGAGATACGCAGTATTTT.